This TCR beta chain stems from a study of response to subunit inactivated influenza vaccine. Study results and caveats: New T cells are recruited in small numbers by each seasonal influenza vaccination, according to the authors' suggestion.

There are 14 residues in the CDR3. With 1 base clipped from V and 10 bases from J, the junction kept 8 bases outside the gene matches. Germline V CDR1 and CDR2: SQVTM, ANQGSEA. TCRdb independently ran MiXCR on the RT-PCR reads; one entry per CDR3 protein. The sample includes 300,000 to 350,000 distinct CDR3 sequences, approximately 20% of them seen just once. To note about this clonotype: No antigen is known for it.

The specimen comprised PBMCs from blood, sampled around 22 months after vaccination. This clonotype was sampled from a man aged 50-75 years who received an inactivated influenza vaccine. The V gene is TRBV29-1, the J gene TRBJ1-4; 8 bases map to TRBD1. CDR3 sequence reads: CSVEVRGPKRKLFF. The CDR3 region has the DNA TGCAGCGTTGAAGTCAGGGGGCCCAAGAGAAAACTGTTTTTT.